The clone carrying this T cell receptor (beta chain) was recorded many times. Its target is not known. This sample was taken from a study of T-cell memory formation after mild COVID-19. Researchers used 5'RACE with constant-segment primers to make TCR alpha and TCR beta cDNA libraries that carry sample barcodes and UMIs. TCRdb ran MiXCR on the 5' RACE reads and lists one entry per CDR3 protein. Of 35,000 to 50,000 distinct CDR3 sequences in the sample, 8.5% to 10% are singletons; the top ten hold about 11%. Whole-study findings and limits: Pre-infection memory harbored some responding clones, suggesting cross-reactive memory joined. Contracting clones from day 15 to 85 showed balanced CD4/CD8; later expanders favored CD4+. Among contracting clones, CD4+ were mainly CM/EM and CD8+ enriched in EMRA.

The CDR3 extends over 15 amino acids. The junction had 9 bases not matched to a gene; V was cut back by 0 bases and J by 10 bases. The germline gives CDR1 KGHSH, CDR2 LQKENI. J is TRBJ2-1 and V is TRBV18; the match to TRBD1 covers 7 bases. This sequence was found in an adult woman who had mild COVID-19 (a few samples of this study predate the infection). Cell type and time point are not known. Sequencing input: PBMCs or a T cell subset sorted from them (not recorded which). The CDR3, as DNA: TGTGCCAGCTCACCACCGTCTCAGGGACAGAAGGAGCAGTTCTTC. This encodes CASSPPSQGQKEQFF.